These T cell receptor beta chains were read from a single sample in a study of monozygotic twins with inflammatory bowel disease. Using the 5' RACE reads, TCRdb records one entry per CDR3 protein without DNA. Listed are approximately 140,000 distinct CDR3 sequences; 2% to 2.5% falls within the top ten. The specimen sequenced was blood. The receptors were gathered from a human donor with ulcerative colitis or Crohn's disease, or a healthy co-twin of an affected twin (not recorded which). The CDR3 runs from the conserved cysteine through the conserved F or W. Some rows have no size entry. The others give once, few or many, or a class for an expanded clone.

CDR3	length	size	V	J
CASSLFRGSYNEQFF	15	NA	TRBV5-1	TRBJ2-1
CASSKGQYEQYF	12	NA	TRBV7-8	TRBJ2-7
CASSQVTGANVLTF	14	NA	TRBV4-1	TRBJ2-6
CATSRHLGRAYEQYF	15	NA	TRBV15	TRBJ2-7
CASSQGEGQNNSPLHF	16	NA	TRBV4-3	TRBJ1-6
CASSLGQGAGETQYF	15	NA	TRBV5-4	TRBJ2-5
CASSTMDSLNTEAFF	15	NA	TRBV5-1	TRBJ1-1
CSASMGGGSDTQYF	14	NA	TRBV20-1	TRBJ2-3
CASSLLPRNYGYTF	14	NA	TRBV28	TRBJ1-2
CASSLGGGIREKLFF	15	NA	TRBV5-1	TRBJ1-4
CASSFRGVGTEAFF	14	NA	TRBV5-1	TRBJ1-1
CASSPEGQLSYEQYF	15	medium-sized	TRBV4-1	TRBJ2-7
CASSPTSSGGEETQYF	16	NA	TRBV5-1	TRBJ2-5
CSARAGTYGYTF	12	NA	TRBV20-1	TRBJ1-2
CASSSRGNYEQYF	13	NA	TRBV5-1	TRBJ2-7
CASSSSPYEQYF	12	NA	TRBV27	TRBJ2-7
CSARERGGYQETQYF	15	NA	TRBV20-1	TRBJ2-5
CASTLGGTWTLGTGELFF	18	NA	TRBV5-1	TRBJ2-2
CASSPMQQGATNEKLFF	17	NA	TRBV18	TRBJ1-4
CASSSTATNEKLFF	14	NA	TRBV5-1	TRBJ1-4
CASSLTGGNEKLFF	14	NA	TRBV12-3/TRBV12-4	TRBJ1-4
CSARVPGPGHNEQFF	15	NA	TRBV20-1	TRBJ2-1
CATSDSGTTDNEQFF	15	NA	TRBV24-1	TRBJ2-1
CASSFEGAAQPQHF	14	NA	TRBV12-3/TRBV12-4	TRBJ1-5
CASSSSGQLSFSNQPQHF	18	NA	TRBV6-2/TRBV6-3	TRBJ1-5
CASSTSGGLGEQFF	14	NA	TRBV19	TRBJ2-1
CASSIQDTGELFF	13	NA	TRBV25-1	TRBJ2-2
CASRPQTGTSGGNEQFF	17	NA	TRBV5-1	TRBJ2-1
CASRPQALYNEQFF	14	NA	TRBV6-2/TRBV6-3	TRBJ2-1
CSARDLGVAGYSSTDTQYF	19	NA	TRBV20-1	TRBJ2-3
CSAMPPRRGNEQFF	14	NA	TRBV20-1	TRBJ2-1
CASSLLGILNEQFF	14	NA	TRBV5-6	TRBJ2-1
CASSSFGFNEKLFF	14	NA	TRBV7-2	TRBJ1-4
CASSAAPSVFSYEQYF	16	NA	TRBV7-2	TRBJ2-7
CASSYGTGAYQETQYF	16	NA	TRBV6-2/TRBV6-3	TRBJ2-5
CASSPSRGQETQYF	14	NA	TRBV18	TRBJ2-5